This T cell receptor (beta chain) was profiled in a study of T-cell memory formation after mild COVID-19. Study results and caveats: Day 15 to 85 contractors were CD4/CD8 balanced; later expanders leaned CD4+. Contracting clones localized mainly to CM and EM when CD4+ and mainly to EMRA when CD8+.

TCRdb recomputed calls from the 5' RACE reads with MiXCR, one row per CDR3 protein. The sample lists about 120,000 distinct CDR3 sequences, roughly 15% occurring once. This CDR3 region has 16 residues. The trim removed 5 bases at V and 6 bases at J, leaving 8 bases unmatched. With regard to this clonotype: The antigen is not known.

V and J are TRBV12-3 or TRBV12-4 and TRBJ2-1; 12 bases are a match to TRBD2. The sequence was obtained from an adult woman who had mild COVID-19 (a few samples of this study predate the infection). Cell type and time point are not known. What was sequenced was PBMCs or a T cell subset sorted from them (not recorded which). CDR3: CASSPAGLAGGNEQFF. CDR3 nucleotides: TGTGCCAGCAGTCCCGCGGGACTAGCGGGTGGCAATGAGCAGTTCTTC.